These T cell receptor beta chains were read from a single sample in a study of cytomegalovirus exposure and HLA in healthy donors. Clones were sequenced by immunoSEQ multiplex PCR, and TCRdb holds only the in-frame ones, with some missing. The table includes 170,000 or so clones, about 80% detected once. Sample: PBMCs. Receptors originate from a woman between 50 and 59 years old in good health and CMV-seronegative. The CDR3 runs from the conserved cysteine through the conserved F or W. Fields, in order: D gene, V gene, J gene, clone size, CDR3 DNA, CDR3 protein. A D gene is named only where the DNA matches it firmly. The listing skips clone size in some rows; elsewhere it reads once, few, many or a size class.

-	TRBV5-1	TRBJ2-2	-	TGCGCCAGCAGCTCCCTAGGAAACACCGGGGAGCTGTTTTTT	CASSSLGNTGELFF
-	TRBV20-1	TRBJ1-1	-	TGCAGTGCTAAGCCCCGGGGTACCGCTTTCTTT	CSAKPRGTAFF
TRBD2	TRBV7-2	TRBJ2-2	-	TGTGCCAGCAGCCGTAGCGGGGGGCCACTCACCGGGGAGCTGTTTTTT	CASSRSGGPLTGELFF
TRBD1	TRBV7-6	TRBJ1-2	-	TGTGCCAGCAGCCCACGCCGCGGGGACAGATCTAACTATGGCTACACCTTC	CASSPRRGDRSNYGYTF
TRBD1	TRBV2	TRBJ2-1	-	TGTGCCAGCAACCAACAGGGGCCCGGTGAGCAGTTCTTC	CASNQQGPGEQFF
TRBD1	TRBV19	TRBJ1-1	-	TGTGCCAGTAGTATAGGGCGGACAGGGAACACTGAAGCTTTCTTT	CASSIGRTGNTEAFF
TRBD1	TRBV28	TRBJ2-7	-	TGTGCCAGCAGGCCCGGACAGGGTTGGGAGCAGTACTTC	CASRPGQGWEQYF
-	TRBV5-1	TRBJ2-6	-	TGCGCCAGCAGCTTGGCCGTGTCCCCTGGGGCCAACGTCCTGACTTTC	CASSLAVSPGANVLTF
-	TRBV2	TRBJ1-5	once	TGTGCCAGCAGTGCGGAGTTCGGGGGGGCTCAGCCCCAGCATTTT	CASSAEFGGAQPQHF
-	TRBV19	TRBJ1-1	few	TGTGCCAGTAGTCCCCAGGGTAAAATTGGTGAAGCTTTCTTT	CASSPQGKIGEAFF
-	TRBV28	TRBJ2-7	-	TGTGCCAGCACCAGAGGCGGGACCACCTACGAGCAGTACTTC	CASTRGGTTYEQYF
-	TRBV9	TRBJ2-5	-	TGTGCCTCAGGGGAGTCCGCGGCACAAGAGACCCAGTACTTC	CASGESAAQETQYF
-	TRBV9	TRBJ1-4	few	TGTGCCAGCAGCGTGCGGGGAGGGGGTAATGAAAAACTGTTTTTT	CASSVRGGGNEKLFF
TRBD1	TRBV28	TRBJ2-5	-	TGTGCCAGCAGTTTCCGGGACAGGGGGCGAAAGACCCAGTACTTC	CASSFRDRGRKTQYF
TRBD2	TRBV28	TRBJ2-3	-	TGTGCCAGCAGTTTGCCACGACTAGCGGGAGCGCCTCGAGATACGCAGTATTTT	CASSLPRLAGAPRDTQYF
-	TRBV5-1	TRBJ1-1	few	TGCGCCAGCAGTCAGGGCCTCGGCTACATGAACACTGAAGCTTTCTTT	CASSQGLGYMNTEAFF
TRBD2	TRBV27	TRBJ2-3	-	TGTGCCAGCAGTCGGCAGGGAGGGTACACAGATACGCAGTATTTT	CASSRQGGYTDTQYF
-	TRBV10-1	TRBJ1-1	-	TGCGCCAGCAAGGCCCAGGCGAACACTGAAGCTTTCTTT	CASKAQANTEAFF
TRBD2	TRBV29-1	TRBJ2-2	-	TGCAGCGTTGCTAGGACTAGCGGCGACACCGGGGAGCTGTTTTTT	CSVARTSGDTGELFF
-	TRBV4-3	TRBJ2-1	once	TGCGCCAGCAGCCAAGATGTGGCAGACTACTACAATGAGCAGTTCTTC	CASSQDVADYYNEQFF
TRBD1	TRBV2	TRBJ1-5	-	TGTGCCAGCAACCCTGGACAGGGGGTTCTCCCCCAGCATTTT	CASNPGQGVLPQHF
-	TRBV2	TRBJ2-7	few	TGTGCCAGCAGTGCTACCTACGAGCAGTACTTC	CASSATYEQYF
-	TRBV5-5	TRBJ1-5	-	TGTGCCAGCAGCCCGAGTAGCAATCAGCCCCAGCATTTT	CASSPSSNQPQHF
-	TRBV28	TRBJ1-1	-	TGTGCCAGCAGTTTAGGTCAGGTGTCCACTGAAGCTTTCTTT	CASSLGQVSTEAFF
-	TRBV28	TRBJ2-1	-	TGTGCCAGCTCCCCTCTCGGCAATGAGCAGTTCTTC	CASSPLGNEQFF
TRBD1	TRBV5-6	TRBJ1-1	-	TGTGCCAGCAGCGCGACAGGGGGGGAAACTGAAGCTTTCTTT	CASSATGGETEAFF
TRBD2	TRBV9	TRBJ2-1	-	TGTGCCAGCTGTAAGCGGGAGACTAGTACCTACAATGAGCAGTTCTTC	CASCKRETSTYNEQFF
TRBD1	TRBV6-1	TRBJ1-4	-	TGTGCCAGCAGTCCGCAGACAGGGGGGAGCGAAAAACTGTTTTTT	CASSPQTGGSEKLFF
-	TRBV15	TRBJ1-1	-	TGTGCCACCAGCAGAGAGCCCCGCGTCAACACTGAAGCTTTCTTT	CATSREPRVNTEAFF
TRBD2	TRBV10-3	TRBJ2-1	-	TGTGCCATCAGTGAGGGACTAGTTGAGCAGTTCTTC	CAISEGLVEQFF
-	TRBV29-1	TRBJ2-7	-	TGCAGCGTTGGATTGCGGACAGCTTCCTACGAGCAGTACTTC	CSVGLRTASYEQYF
TRBD1	TRBV30	TRBJ2-6	-	TGTGCCTGGAGGCATACAGGGGCTCCCTCCTCTGGGGCCAACGTCCTGACTTTC	CAWRHTGAPSSGANVLTF
-	TRBV2	TRBJ2-4	-	TGTGCCAGCAGTGTTCAGGGGCGTAACATTCAGTACTTC	CASSVQGRNIQYF
-	TRBV19	TRBJ1-5	-	TGTGCCAGTAGTATAAACCGGGATCAGCCCCAGCATTTT	CASSINRDQPQHF
TRBD2	TRBV19	TRBJ2-7	-	TGTGCCAGTGGGACTAGCGGGAGGCGCGAGCAGTACTTC	CASGTSGRREQYF
TRBD1	TRBV7-4	TRBJ1-4	-	TGTGCCAGCAGCTCGATACCCCGGGACAGGGGAGAAAAACTGTTTTTT	CASSSIPRDRGEKLFF
-	TRBV11-2	TRBJ1-1	-	TGTGCCAGCAGCTTATTGAAAGGGGGAATCACTGAAGCTTTCTTT	CASSLLKGGITEAFF
-	TRBV5-6	TRBJ2-3	-	TGTGCCAGCAGCTACCGGGGACACCTATCTAGCACAGATACGCAGTATTTT	CASSYRGHLSSTDTQYF
TRBD2	TRBV4-1	TRBJ2-7	once	TGCGCCAGCAGCCAAGCTAGCGGGAGTTTATACTTC	CASSQASGSLYF
TRBD1	TRBV5-1	TRBJ2-7	-	TGCGCCAGCAGCTTGGGACAGGGGGCGAGCCTCTCCTACGAGCAGTACTTC	CASSLGQGASLSYEQYF
TRBD1	TRBV18	TRBJ1-3	-	TGTGCCAGCTCACCTGACAGGGGAGGAAACACCATATATTTT	CASSPDRGGNTIYF
TRBD1	TRBV6-4	TRBJ2-3	-	TGTGCCAGCAGTACCACAGGGGAAGATACGCAGTATTTT	CASSTTGEDTQYF
TRBD1	TRBV5-1	TRBJ2-5	-	TGCGCCAGCAGCTTCGGACAGGGAGAGACCCAGTACTTC	CASSFGQGETQYF
-	TRBV6-5	TRBJ1-1	-	TGTGCCAGCAGTAGAAGCCGGGACACTGAAGCTTTCTTT	CASSRSRDTEAFF
TRBD1	TRBV15	TRBJ1-2	-	TGTGCCACCAGCAGAGATCAGGGGGGCTATGGCTACACCTTC	CATSRDQGGYGYTF
-	TRBV28	TRBJ2-7	-	TGTGCCAGCAGTTTAGGGTCGGGCAGGGTAAGCGAGCAGTACTTC	CASSLGSGRVSEQYF
TRBD2	TRBV9	TRBJ2-6	-	TGTGCCAGCAGCATGAGACTAGCGGGGCCTGGGGCCAACGTCCTGACTTTC	CASSMRLAGPGANVLTF
TRBD1	TRBV28	TRBJ1-4	-	TGTGCCAGCACCAAGACGGGACAGGGGAGGGTTAGGGAAAAACTGTTTTTT	CASTKTGQGRVREKLFF
-	TRBV29-1	TRBJ2-7	-	TGCAGCGTGGGTTATGGGACTGCCTACGAGCAGTACTTC	CSVGYGTAYEQYF
TRBD2	TRBV19	TRBJ2-5	-	TGTGCCAGTAGTTCGGGACTAGCGGGAGGATGGCAAGAGACCCAGTACTTC	CASSSGLAGGWQETQYF
TRBD1	TRBV5-1	TRBJ2-2	-	TGCGCCAGCAGCTGGACAGGGGGCGACACCGGGGAGCTGTTTTTT	CASSWTGGDTGELFF
-	TRBV19	TRBJ1-2	few	TGTGCCAGTAGCCTCCGGACAGTTTCGGTTTATGGCTACACCTTC	CASSLRTVSVYGYTF
TRBD2	TRBV5-1	TRBJ2-7	-	TGCGCCAGCAGCTTGGGTGCTAGCGGGGATGTCTACGAGCAGTACTTC	CASSLGASGDVYEQYF
-	TRBV9	TRBJ2-1	few	TGTGCCAGCAGCGCCCAGCCTAGCGTAAGCTCCTACAATGAGCAGTTCTTC	CASSAQPSVSSYNEQFF
-	TRBV18	TRBJ1-3	-	TGTGCCAGCTCACTGACTCATGGAAACACCATATATTTT	CASSLTHGNTIYF
TRBD1	TRBV15	TRBJ2-5	-	TGTGCCACCAGCACTGGGGACAGGGGGTCTGATGAGACCCAGTACTTC	CATSTGDRGSDETQYF
TRBD1	TRBV11-3	TRBJ2-2	-	TGTGCCAGCAGCTTAGATTGGGGACAGGGACCTCCCGGGGAGCTGTTTTTT	CASSLDWGQGPPGELFF
TRBD1	TRBV7-2	TRBJ2-7	-	TGTGCCAGCAGCCCCTGGGGACAGGCCTCCTACGAGCAGTACTTC	CASSPWGQASYEQYF